The source of this T cell receptor (beta chain) is a study of cytomegalovirus exposure and HLA in healthy donors. Study details: Roughly 180 million T cells yielded 100 million or so unique TCR beta sequences in earlier analysis. Study outcomes and limitations: Among TCR beta chains, those listed as cytomegalovirus-associated numbered roughly 150.

Primers included in the PCR were 60 Vbeta and 13 Jbeta primers. Only in-frame clones appear in the TCRdb table, and some are missing; sequencing was by immunoSEQ multiplex PCR. The sample lists over 150,000 clones; about 82% were seen once. A note on this clone: The target antigen is unknown.

The V and J ends lost 9 bases and 6 bases respectively, with 14 bases between them. CDR3 length: 13 amino acids. The germline V gene encodes CDR1 LNHDA and CDR2 SQIVND (reference sequence). The chain joins TRBV19 to TRBJ1-4, with D tentatively TRBD1 (6 bases). The sequence derives from a woman aged 50 to 65 in good health and CMV-seropositive. Sequencing used PBMCs. CDR3 protein: CASSDRLYEKLFF. The CDR3 DNA sequence: TGTGCCAGCAGTGACAGGCTTTATGAAAAACTGTTTTTT.